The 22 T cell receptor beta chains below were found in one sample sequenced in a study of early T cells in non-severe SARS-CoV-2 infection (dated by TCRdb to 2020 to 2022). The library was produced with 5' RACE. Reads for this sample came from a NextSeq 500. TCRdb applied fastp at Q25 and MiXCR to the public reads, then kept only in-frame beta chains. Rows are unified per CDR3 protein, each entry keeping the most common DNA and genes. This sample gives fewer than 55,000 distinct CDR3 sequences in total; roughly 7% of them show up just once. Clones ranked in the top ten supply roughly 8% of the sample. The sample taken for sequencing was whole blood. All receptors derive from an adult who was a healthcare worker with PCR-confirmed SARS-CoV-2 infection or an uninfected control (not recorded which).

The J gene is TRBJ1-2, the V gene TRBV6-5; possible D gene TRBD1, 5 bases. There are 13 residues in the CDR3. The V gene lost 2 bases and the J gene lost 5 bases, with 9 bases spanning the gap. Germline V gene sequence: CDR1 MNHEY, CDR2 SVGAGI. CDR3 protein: CASSYATEYGYTF. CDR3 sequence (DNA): TGTGCCAGCAGTTACGCGACAGAATATGGCTACACCTTC.

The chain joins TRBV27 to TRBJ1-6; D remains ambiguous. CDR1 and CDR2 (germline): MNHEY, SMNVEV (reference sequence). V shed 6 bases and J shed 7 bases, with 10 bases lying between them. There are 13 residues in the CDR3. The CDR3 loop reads CASREGWNSPLHF. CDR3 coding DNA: TGTGCCAGCAGGGAGGGATGGAATTCACCCCTCCACTTT.

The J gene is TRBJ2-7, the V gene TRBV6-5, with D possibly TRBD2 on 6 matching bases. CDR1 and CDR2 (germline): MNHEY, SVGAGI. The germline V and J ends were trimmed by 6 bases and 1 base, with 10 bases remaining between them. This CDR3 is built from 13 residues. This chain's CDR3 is CASRLGGSYEQYF. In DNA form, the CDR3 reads TGTGCCAGCAGGCTGGGGGGATCCTACGAGCAGTACTTC.

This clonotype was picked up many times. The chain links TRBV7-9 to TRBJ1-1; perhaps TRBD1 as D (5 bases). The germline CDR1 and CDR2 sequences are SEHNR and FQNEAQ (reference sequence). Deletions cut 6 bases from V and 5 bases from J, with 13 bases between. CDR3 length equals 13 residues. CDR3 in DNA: TGTGCCAGCAGTTCGCAGGGATATACTGAAGCTTTCTTT. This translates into CASSSQGYTEAFF.

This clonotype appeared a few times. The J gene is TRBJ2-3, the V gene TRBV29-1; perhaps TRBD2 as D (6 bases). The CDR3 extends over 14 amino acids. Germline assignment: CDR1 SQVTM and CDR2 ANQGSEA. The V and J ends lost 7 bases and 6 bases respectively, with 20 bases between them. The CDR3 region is CSGVSGTPTDTQYF. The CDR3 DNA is TGCAGCGGCGTATCCGGGACTCCCACCGATACGCAGTATTTT.

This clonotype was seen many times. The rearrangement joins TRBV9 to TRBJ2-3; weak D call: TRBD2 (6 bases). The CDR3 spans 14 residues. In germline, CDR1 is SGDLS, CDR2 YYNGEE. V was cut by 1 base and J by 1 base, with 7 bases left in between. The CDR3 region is CASSVSSGTDTQYF. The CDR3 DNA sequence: TGTGCCAGCAGCGTATCTAGCGGCACAGATACGCAGTATTTT.

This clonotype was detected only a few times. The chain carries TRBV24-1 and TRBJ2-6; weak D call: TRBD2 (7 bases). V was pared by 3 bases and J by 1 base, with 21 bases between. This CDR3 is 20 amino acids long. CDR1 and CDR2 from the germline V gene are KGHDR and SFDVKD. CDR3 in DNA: TGTGCCACCAGTGATGACAGAGCGGGACACCTGATTTCTGGGGCCAACGTCCTGACTTTC. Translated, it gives CATSDDRAGHLISGANVLTF.

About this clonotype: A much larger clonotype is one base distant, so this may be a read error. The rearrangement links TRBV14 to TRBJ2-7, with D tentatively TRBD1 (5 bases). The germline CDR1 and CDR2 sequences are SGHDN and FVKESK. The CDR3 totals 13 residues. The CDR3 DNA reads TGTGCCAGCAGCCAAGATGTGCGCAGGGTTCGGTGCTTC. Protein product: CASSQDVRRVRCF.

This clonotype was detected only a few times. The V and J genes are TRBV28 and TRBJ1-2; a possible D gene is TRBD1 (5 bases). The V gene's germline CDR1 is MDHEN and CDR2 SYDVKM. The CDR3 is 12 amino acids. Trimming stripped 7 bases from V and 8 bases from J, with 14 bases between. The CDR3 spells CASTPPGGGYTF. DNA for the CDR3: TGTGCCAGCACCCCCCCTGGGGGAGGCTACACCTTC.

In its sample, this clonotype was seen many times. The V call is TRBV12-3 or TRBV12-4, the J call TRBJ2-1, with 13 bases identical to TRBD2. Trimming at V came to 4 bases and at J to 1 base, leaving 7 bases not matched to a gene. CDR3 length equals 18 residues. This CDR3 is CASSSLGLAGVSYNEQFF. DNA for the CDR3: TGTGCCAGCAGTTCCCTCGGACTAGCGGGGGTTTCCTACAATGAGCAGTTCTTC.

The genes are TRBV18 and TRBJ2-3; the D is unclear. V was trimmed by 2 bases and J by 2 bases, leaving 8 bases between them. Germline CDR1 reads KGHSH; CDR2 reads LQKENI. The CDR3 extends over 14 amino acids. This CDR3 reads CASSPGLYTDTQYF. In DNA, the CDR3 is TGTGCCAGCTCACCAGGGCTGTACACAGATACGCAGTATTTT.

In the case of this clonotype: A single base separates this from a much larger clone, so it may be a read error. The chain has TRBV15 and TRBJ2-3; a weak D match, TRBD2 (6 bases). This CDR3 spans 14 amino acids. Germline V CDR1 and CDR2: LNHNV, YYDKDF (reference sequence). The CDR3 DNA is TGTGTCACCAGCAGAGCGGGTGGAGGAGATACGCAGTATTTT. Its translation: CVTSRAGGGDTQYF.

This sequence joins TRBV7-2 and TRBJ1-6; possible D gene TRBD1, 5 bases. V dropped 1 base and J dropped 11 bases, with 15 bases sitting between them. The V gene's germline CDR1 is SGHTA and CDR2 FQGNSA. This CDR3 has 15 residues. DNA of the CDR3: TGTGCCAGCAGCTTAGTTTGGCAGGGAGGACCACCCCTCCACTTT. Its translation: CASSLVWQGGPPLHF.

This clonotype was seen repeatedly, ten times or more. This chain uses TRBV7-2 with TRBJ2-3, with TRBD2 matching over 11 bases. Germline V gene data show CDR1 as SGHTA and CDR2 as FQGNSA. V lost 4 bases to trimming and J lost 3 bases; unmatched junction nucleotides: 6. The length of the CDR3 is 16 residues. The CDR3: CASSYPLAGETDTQYF. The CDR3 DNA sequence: TGTGCCAGCAGCTACCCACTAGCGGGGGAAACAGATACGCAGTATTTT. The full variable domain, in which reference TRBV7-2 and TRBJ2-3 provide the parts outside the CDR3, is GAGVSQSPSNKVTEKGKDVELRCDPISGHTALYWYRQSLGQGLEFLIYFQGNSAPDKSGLPSDRFSAERTGGSVSTLTIQRTQQEDSAVYLCASSYPLAGETDTQYFGPGTRLTVL.

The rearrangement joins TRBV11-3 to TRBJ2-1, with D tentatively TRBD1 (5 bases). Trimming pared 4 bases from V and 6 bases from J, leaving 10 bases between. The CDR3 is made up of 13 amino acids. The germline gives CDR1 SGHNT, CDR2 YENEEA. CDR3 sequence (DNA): TGTGCCAGCAGCTCCAAGGGGTCCAATGAGCAGTTCTTC. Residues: CASSSKGSNEQFF. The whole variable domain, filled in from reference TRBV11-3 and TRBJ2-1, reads EAGVVQSPRYKIIEKKQPVAFWCNPISGHNTLYWYLQNLGQGPELLIRYENEEAVDDSQLPKDRFSAERLKGVDSTLKIQPAELGDSAVYLCASSSKGSNEQFFGPGTRLTVL.

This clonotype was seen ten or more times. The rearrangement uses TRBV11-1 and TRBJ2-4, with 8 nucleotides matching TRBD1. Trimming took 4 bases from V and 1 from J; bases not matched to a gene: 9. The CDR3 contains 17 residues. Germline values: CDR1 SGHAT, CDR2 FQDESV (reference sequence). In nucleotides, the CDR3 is TGTGCCAGCAGCTCGTCAGGGGGCGTTCGGGCCAAAAACATTCAGTACTTC. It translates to CASSSSGGVRAKNIQYF.

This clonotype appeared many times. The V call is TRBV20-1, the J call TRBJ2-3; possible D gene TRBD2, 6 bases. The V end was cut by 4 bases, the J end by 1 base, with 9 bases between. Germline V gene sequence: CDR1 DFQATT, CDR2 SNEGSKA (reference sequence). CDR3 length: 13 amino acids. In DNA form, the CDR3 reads TGCAGTGCTAACCGCGGGGGCACAGATACGCAGTATTTT. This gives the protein CSANRGGTDTQYF.

The CDR3 loop is CSILGDYPYNEQFF. CDR3 nucleotides: TGCAGCATCCTAGGGGACTACCCCTACAATGAGCAGTTCTTC. This chain links TRBV29-1 with TRBJ2-1, with TRBD2 identical over 7 bases. Germline CDR1 reads SQVTM; CDR2 reads ANQGSEA. V lost 8 bases to trimming and J lost 2 bases; unmatched junction nucleotides: 9. CDR3 length: 14 amino acids.

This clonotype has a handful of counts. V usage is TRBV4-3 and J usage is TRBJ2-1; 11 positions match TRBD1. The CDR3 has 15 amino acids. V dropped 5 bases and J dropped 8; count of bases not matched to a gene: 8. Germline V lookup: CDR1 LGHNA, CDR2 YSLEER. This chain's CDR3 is CASSYRDRGGHEQFF. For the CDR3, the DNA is TGCGCCAGCAGCTACCGGGACAGGGGGGGCCATGAGCAGTTCTTC.

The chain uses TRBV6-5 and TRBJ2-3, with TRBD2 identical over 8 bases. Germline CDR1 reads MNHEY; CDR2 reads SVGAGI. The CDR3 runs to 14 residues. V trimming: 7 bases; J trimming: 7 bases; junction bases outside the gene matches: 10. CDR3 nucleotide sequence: TGTGCCAGCATAGCCGGGGGGGGCCGGAATACGCAGTATTTT. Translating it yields CASIAGGGRNTQYF.

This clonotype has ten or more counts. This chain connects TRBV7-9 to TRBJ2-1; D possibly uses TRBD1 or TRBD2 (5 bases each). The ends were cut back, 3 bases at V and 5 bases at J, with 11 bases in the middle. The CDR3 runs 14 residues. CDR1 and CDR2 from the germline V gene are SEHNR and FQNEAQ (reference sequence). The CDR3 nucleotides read TGTGCCAGCAGCTTTAAAGCGGACAACAATGAGCAGTTCTTC. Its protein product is CASSFKADNNEQFF.

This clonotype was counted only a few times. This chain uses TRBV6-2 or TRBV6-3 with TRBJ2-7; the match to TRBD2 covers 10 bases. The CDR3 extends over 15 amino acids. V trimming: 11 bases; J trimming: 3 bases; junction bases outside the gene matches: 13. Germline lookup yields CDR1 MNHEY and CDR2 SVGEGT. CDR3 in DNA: TGTGCCTCAACAGACCCTAGCGGGGGAGTCTACGAGCAGTACTTC. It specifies CASTDPSGGVYEQYF.